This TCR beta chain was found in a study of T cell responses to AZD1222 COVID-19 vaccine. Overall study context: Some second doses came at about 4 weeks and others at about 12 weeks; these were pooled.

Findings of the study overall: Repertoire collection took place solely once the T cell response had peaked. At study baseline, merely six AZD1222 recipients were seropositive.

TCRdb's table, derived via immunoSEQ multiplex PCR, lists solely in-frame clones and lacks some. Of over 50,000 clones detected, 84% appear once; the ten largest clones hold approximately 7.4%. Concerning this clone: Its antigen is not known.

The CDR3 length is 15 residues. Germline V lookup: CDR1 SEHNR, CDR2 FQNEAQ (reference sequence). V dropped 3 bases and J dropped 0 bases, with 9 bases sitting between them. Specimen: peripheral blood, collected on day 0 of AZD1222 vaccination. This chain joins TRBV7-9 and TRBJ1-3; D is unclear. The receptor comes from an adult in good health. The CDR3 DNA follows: TGTGCCAGCAGCTTGGTGACTTCCTCTGGAAACACCATATATTTT. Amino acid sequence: CASSLVTSSGNTIYF.